Listed here are 32 T cell receptor beta chains from one sample, sequenced in a study of blood T cell repertoires in COVID-19. The method was immunoSEQ multiplex PCR; TCRdb's version includes in-frame clones alone and lacks a portion of them. The profile shows some 120,000 clones, 85% to 90% of them singletons. Sequencing was done on a sample of peripheral blood. These receptors originate from a man in his 70s with active or convalescent COVID-19.

The chain has TRBV7-9 and TRBJ2-1; TRBD2 matches at 13 bases. V shed 5 bases and J 8 bases; nucleotides not matched to a gene: 6. Per the germline V gene, CDR1 is SEHNR and CDR2 is FQNEAQ (reference sequence). There are 15 residues in the CDR3. The CDR3 coding sequence is TGTGCCAGCAGCCCCTGGACTAGCGGGAGTGATGAGCAGTTCTTC. This translates into CASSPWTSGSDEQFF.

The chain recombines TRBV27 with TRBJ1-2, with D unresolved. The CDR3 spans 13 residues. Between the trimmed V and J ends, which lost 4 bases and 3 bases, there was a span of 9 bases. The germline CDR1 and CDR2 sequences are MNHEY and SMNVEV (reference sequence). The CDR3 sequence is CASSSQPYYGYTF. DNA of the CDR3: TGTGCCAGCAGTTCACAACCGTACTATGGCTACACCTTC.

This chain uses TRBV29-1 with TRBJ2-4, with 11 bases identical to TRBD1. Looked up from germline, CDR1 is SQVTM and CDR2 is ANQGSEA. V lost 3 bases and J lost 12; bases outside the gene matches: 7. The CDR3 length is 13 residues. The CDR3 protein is CSVEGTGGEGQYF. In nucleotides, the CDR3 is TGCAGCGTTGAGGGGACAGGGGGAGAGGGTCAGTACTTC. Complete variable domain (other parts from reference TRBV29-1 and TRBJ2-4): SAVISQKPSRDICQRGTSLTIQCQVDSQVTMMFWYRQQPGQSLTLIATANQGSEATYESGFVIDKFPISRPNLTFSTLTVSNMSPEDSSIYLCSVEGTGGEGQYFGAGTRLSVL.

This sequence joins TRBV14 and TRBJ2-1; tentatively, D is TRBD2 (6 bases). Trimming left V 3 bases short and J 5 bases short, with 17 bases between. The CDR3 runs 16 residues. Germline V gene lookup returns CDR1 SGHDN and CDR2 FVKESK. CDR3 bases: TGTGCCAGCAGCCAGGGAGGAGGGCTGAGGGACAATGAGCAGTTCTTC. The encoded protein is CASSQGGGLRDNEQFF.

This clone appeared a single time. The gene calls are TRBV6-5 and TRBJ2-2; 7 bases fit TRBD1. Looked up from germline, CDR1 is MNHEY and CDR2 is SVGAGI. The CDR3 contains 13 residues. The ends lost 6 bases at V and 9 bases at J; junction bases unmatched: 7. The CDR3 DNA sequence: TGTGCCAGCAGCGACAGGACAGGCTGGGAGCTGTTTTTT. Translating gives CASSDRTGWELFF.

The chain couples TRBV10-3 to TRBJ1-5, with D tentatively TRBD1 (5 bases). This CDR3 is built from 13 residues. From germline, CDR1 is ENHRY and CDR2 SYGVKD. Between the trimmed V and J ends, which lost 7 bases and 5 bases, there was a span of 12 bases. CDR3: CAIKEGTDQPQHF. CDR3 in DNA: TGTGCCATCAAGGAGGGGACGGATCAGCCCCAGCATTTT.

This clone was recorded only once. This chain joins TRBV19 and TRBJ2-7, with TRBD2 matching over 10 bases. This CDR3 has 16 amino acids. After removal of 5 bases from V and 0 bases from J, the junction contained 7 bases not matched to a gene. CDR1 and CDR2 (germline): LNHDA, SQIVND (reference sequence). The CDR3, as DNA: TGTGCCAGTAGTTTATGGACTAGCGGCATCTCCTACGAGCAGTACTTC. It translates to CASSLWTSGISYEQYF.

The gene calls are TRBV19 and TRBJ2-7; 13 bases line up with TRBD2. In germline, CDR1 is LNHDA, CDR2 SQIVND (reference sequence). The V and J ends lost 3 bases and 6 bases, in that order; junction bases with no gene match: 11. This CDR3 contains 17 residues. The CDR3 DNA is TGTGCCAGTAGTATCCCTGGGACTAGCGGGACCACTACCGAGCAGTACTTC. The encoded protein is CASSIPGTSGTTTEQYF.

The rearrangement links TRBV27 to TRBJ2-7; 12 nucleotides match TRBD1. CDR3 length equals 14 residues. Per the germline V gene, CDR1 is MNHEY and CDR2 is SMNVEV (reference sequence). Trimming at V came to 4 bases and at J to 4 bases, leaving 2 bases not matched to a gene. The CDR3 is CASSWDRGHYEQYF. The DNA of the CDR3 is TGTGCCAGCAGTTGGGACAGGGGGCATTACGAGCAGTACTTC.

This sequence joins TRBV18 and TRBJ1-2, with D maybe TRBD1 (5 bases). The CDR3 spans 13 residues. Germline CDR1 is KGHSH and CDR2 is LQKENI. Between the trimmed V and J ends, which lost 4 bases and 3 bases, there was a span of 9 bases. In DNA, the CDR3 is TGTGCCAGCTCACAAAAAGGGGACTATGGCTACACCTTC. This translates into CASSQKGDYGYTF. Full variable domain (remainder filled in from reference TRBV18 and TRBJ1-2): NAGVMQNPRHLVRRRGQEARLRCSPMKGHSHVYWYRQLPEEGLKFMVYLQKENIIDESGMPKERFSAEFPKEGPSILRIQQVVRGDSAAYFCASSQKGDYGYTFGSGTRLTVV.

This chain links TRBV7-9 with TRBJ2-5; D is perhaps TRBD2 (5 bases). Germline CDR1 and CDR2: SEHNR and FQNEAQ (reference sequence). Trimming pared 5 bases from V and 6 bases from J, leaving 19 bases between. CDR3 length: 15 amino acids. In nucleotides, the CDR3 is TGTGCCAGCAGCCTAGACACCCGTAACGGGAAGACCCAGTACTTC. As protein: CASSLDTRNGKTQYF.

CDR3 in amino acids: CASSRDRLTDTQYF. The DNA of the CDR3 is TGTGCCAGCTCACGGGACAGACTCACAGATACGCAGTATTTT. This sequence joins TRBV18 and TRBJ2-3, with 7 bases fitting TRBD1. CDR1 KGHSH and CDR2 LQKENI come from the germline V gene. Unmatched junction bases numbered 3, after V lost 4 bases and J lost 2 bases. The CDR3 runs to 14 residues.

J is TRBJ2-3 and V is TRBV27; perhaps TRBD2 as D (6 bases). With 6 bases removed from V and 0 bases from J, the gap between germline ends came to 22 bases. This CDR3 has 18 amino acids. Germline CDR1 is MNHEY and CDR2 is SMNVEV (reference sequence). In DNA, the CDR3 is TGTGCCAGCAGCCGAGTTTTTCGGGGGATGGAGAGCACAGATACGCAGTATTTT. Protein: CASSRVFRGMESTDTQYF.

This chain uses TRBV12-3 or TRBV12-4 with TRBJ1-2; a possible D gene is TRBD1 (5 bases). V was pared by 5 bases and J by 4 bases, with 8 bases between. This CDR3 spans 12 amino acids. CDR3 nucleotide sequence: TGTGCCAGCAGTCCAGGGTTCTATGGCTACACCTTC. Translation gives CASSPGFYGYTF.

The J gene is TRBJ2-7, the V gene TRBV14, with TRBD2 matching 9 bases. Unmatched junction bases numbered 6, after V lost 4 bases and J lost 2 bases. There are 15 residues in the CDR3. Germline V gene data show CDR1 as SGHDN and CDR2 as FVKESK. The CDR3 region is CASSPSGNPPYEQYF. The CDR3 nucleotides read TGTGCCAGCAGCCCTAGCGGGAACCCCCCCTACGAGCAGTACTTC.

The J gene is TRBJ2-5, the V gene TRBV19, with a weak D call TRBD1 (7 bases). Trimming removed 7 bases from V and 1 base from J, with 13 bases in between. Germline V lookup: CDR1 LNHDA, CDR2 SQIVND (reference sequence). The CDR3 runs to 14 residues. Here the CDR3 DNA reads TGTGCCAGTAAGAACAGGGGAGGCCAAGAGACCCAGTACTTC. This sequence encodes CASKNRGGQETQYF.

The chain couples TRBV24-1 to TRBJ2-2, with D possibly matching TRBD1 (6 bases). This CDR3 contains 12 residues. V was trimmed by 6 bases and J by 6 bases, leaving 7 bases between them. The V gene's germline CDR1 is KGHDR and CDR2 SFDVKD. CDR3 DNA sequence: TGTGCCACCAGTCAGGGGTCCGGGGAGCTGTTTTTT. Residues: CATSQGSGELFF.

The chain employs TRBV5-1 and TRBJ1-4; D possibly corresponds to TRBD1 (6 bases). V was trimmed by 4 bases and J by 8 bases, leaving 18 bases between them. Germline-derived CDR1 and CDR2 are SGHRS and YFSETQ. The CDR3 loop spans 15 amino acids. The CDR3 reads CASSDAGTLGEKLFF. CDR3 in DNA: TGCGCCAGCAGCGACGCCGGGACATTAGGGGAAAAACTGTTTTTT.

In its sample, this clone was seen once. The chain recombines TRBV24-1 with TRBJ2-6; the match to TRBD2 covers 8 bases. The CDR3 has 18 amino acids. After removal of 4 bases from V and 0 bases from J, the junction contained 7 bases not matched to a gene. The V gene's germline CDR1 is KGHDR and CDR2 SFDVKD. CDR3 in DNA: TGTGCCACCAGTGACTCTAGCGGGCCCTACTCTGGGGCCAACGTCCTGACTTTC. Protein: CATSDSSGPYSGANVLTF.

J is TRBJ2-1 and V is TRBV3-1 (or the pseudogene TRBV3-2), with 8 bases that match TRBD1. The CDR3 spans 14 residues. Germline V gives CDR1 LGHDT, CDR2 YNNKEL (reference sequence). The trim removed 5 bases at V and 9 bases at J, leaving 9 bases unmatched. In nucleotides, the CDR3 is TGTGCCAGCAGCTACGGACAGGGAAGAATTGAGCAGTTCTTC. Its translation is CASSYGQGRIEQFF.

The chain has TRBV7-6 and TRBJ1-1; D is undetermined. V lost 5 bases and J 1 base, leaving 8 bases between the germline ends. The CDR3 sequence is 13 residues long. The germline V gene has CDR1 SGHVS and CDR2 FNYEAQ. CDR3 nucleotide sequence: TGTGCCAGCAGCCGGGTCGCGAACACTGAAGCTTTCTTT. This translates into CASSRVANTEAFF.

The chain combines TRBV19 with TRBJ2-2; 7 bases match TRBD1. V dropped 7 bases and J dropped 1; count of bases not matched to a gene: 12. CDR1 is LNHDA, CDR2 SQIVND, per germline (reference sequence). The CDR3 loop spans 17 amino acids. CDR3 DNA sequence: TGTGCCAGTACCGAAATCGGACAGGATTGGAACACCGGGGAGCTGTTTTTT. This encodes CASTEIGQDWNTGELFF.

The rearrangement uses TRBV7-9 and TRBJ2-3; D unclear. V gave up 3 bases and J gave up 6 bases, with 7 bases separating them. CDR3 length: 12 amino acids. Germline V gene data show CDR1 as SEHNR and CDR2 as FQNEAQ (reference sequence). CDR3 amino acids: CASSFHSDTQYF. As DNA, the CDR3 is TGTGCCAGCAGCTTCCACTCGGATACGCAGTATTTT.

The chain has TRBV10-3 and TRBJ2-5; D possibly corresponds to TRBD2 (5 bases). The V gene lost 0 bases and the J gene lost 5 bases, with 16 bases spanning the gap. The CDR3 contains 16 residues. Germline-derived CDR1 and CDR2 are ENHRY and SYGVKD. Here the CDR3 DNA reads TGTGCCATCAGTGAGTCCTTGGGAGAGCTGGGGGAGACCCAGTACTTC. This translates into CAISESLGELGETQYF.

The chain combines TRBV10-3 with TRBJ1-1; D is perhaps TRBD1 (5 bases). Trimming cost V 7 bases and J 5 bases, with 17 bases left between them. The CDR3 is 14 amino acids. CDR1 and CDR2 (germline): ENHRY, SYGVKD. Written as DNA, the CDR3 is TGTGCCATCACCCCAGACAGAGGCTTAACTGAAGCTTTCTTT. Protein sequence: CAITPDRGLTEAFF.

V usage is TRBV15 and J usage is TRBJ2-1; no firm D call. Looked up from germline, CDR1 is LNHNV and CDR2 is YYDKDF (reference sequence). CDR3 size: 14 residues. Trimming took 0 bases from V and 7 from J, leaving 10 bases between them. CDR3 sequence: CATSREITTNEQFF. CDR3 nucleotides: TGTGCCACCAGCAGAGAAATCACTACGAATGAGCAGTTCTTC.

The chain has TRBV28 and TRBJ1-5; D gene unclear. Trimming took off 3 bases at V and 0 bases at J, with 9 bases between the two ends. The CDR3 is made up of 15 amino acids. In germline, CDR1 is MDHEN, CDR2 SYDVKM. The CDR3 loop reads CASSLRRNSNQPQHF. The CDR3 DNA sequence: TGTGCCAGCAGTTTGCGGCGGAATAGCAATCAGCCCCAGCATTTT.

The rearrangement uses TRBV19 and TRBJ2-6; D perhaps matches TRBD1 (5 bases). CDR3 length equals 15 residues. Trimming shortened V by 6 bases and J by 0 bases, and 9 bases separated the two germline ends. The germline V gene encodes CDR1 LNHDA and CDR2 SQIVND (reference sequence). CDR3 DNA: TGTGCCAGTAGCTTGGACAACTCTGGGGCCAACGTCCTGACTTTC. Encoded protein: CASSLDNSGANVLTF.

The rearrangement links TRBV7-8 to TRBJ2-2; 7 nucleotides align to TRBD2. The junction had 9 bases not matched to a gene; V was cut back by 0 bases and J by 5 bases. Germline V gene sequence: CDR1 SGHVS, CDR2 FQNEAQ. The CDR3 contains 17 residues. CDR3 protein: CASSLALASLGTGELFF. CDR3 sequence (DNA): TGTGCCAGCAGCTTAGCACTAGCGTCCCTCGGTACCGGGGAGCTGTTTTTT.

This chain uses TRBV18 with TRBJ2-1; D is perhaps TRBD1 (6 bases). The V end was cut by 0 bases, the J end by 6 bases, with 12 bases between. In germline, CDR1 is KGHSH, CDR2 LQKENI. The CDR3 has 15 residues. The CDR3 DNA sequence: TGTGCCAGCTCACCACCGGCGGCAGGGGTCAATGAGCAGTTCTTC. This sequence encodes CASSPPAAGVNEQFF. The whole variable domain, remainder taken from reference TRBV18 and TRBJ2-1, is NAGVMQNPRHLVRRRGQEARLRCSPMKGHSHVYWYRQLPEEGLKFMVYLQKENIIDESGMPKERFSAEFPKEGPSILRIQQVVRGDSAAYFCASSPPAAGVNEQFFGPGTRLTVL.

The gene calls are TRBV3-1 (or the pseudogene TRBV3-2) and TRBJ2-5; perhaps TRBD1 as D (6 bases). The length of the CDR3 is 16 residues. Trimming removed 4 bases from V and 1 base from J, with 16 bases in between. Germline assignment: CDR1 LGHDT and CDR2 YNNKEL (reference sequence). The CDR3 region has the DNA TGTGCCAGCAGCCGCGCCGGACAGACGCTCCAAGAGACCCAGTACTTC. It encodes CASSRAGQTLQETQYF.

The chain couples TRBV5-8 to TRBJ1-2; D gene ambiguous. Germline V gives CDR1 SGHTS, CDR2 YDEGEE. Trimming took 4 bases from V and 4 from J, leaving 14 bases between them. The CDR3 loop spans 14 amino acids. The CDR3 region is CASSGSWSGYGYTF. CDR3 in DNA: TGTGCCAGCAGCGGATCATGGAGTGGCTATGGCTACACCTTC.